This passage covers 17 T cell receptor beta chains from one sample sequenced in a study of Ad26.COV2.S vaccination and SARS-CoV-2 variants listed by TCRdb under 2021. The treatment or condition label here, explained by the study, means: around 19 received Ad26.COV2.S at low or high dose, single or two shots; about 5 received placebo; per-sample allocation not given. For vaccine and placebo recipients, the sequenced repertoires came from samples collected on day 63 after the first injection. The library relied on the immunoSEQ multiplex PCR assay. TCRdb holds this immuneACCESS table with in-frame rearrangements only. Some clones are missing; in checked studies, unresolved V genes explain under half, and the rest has no known cause. In this sample the table shows about 680,000 clones, roughly 90% of which occur a single time. About 1.5% of the sample belongs to the ten largest clones. The source was peripheral blood, collected in a trial of Ad26.COV2.S vaccine versus placebo. The receptor set was obtained from a person aged 18-65 years who received the Ad26.COV2.S COVID-19 vaccine or a placebo.

The chain carries TRBV18 and TRBJ2-1; 16 nucleotides line up with TRBD2. The CDR3 is 16 residues long. Trimming cost V 4 bases and J 9 bases; bases outside gene matches: 6. Germline CDR1 is KGHSH and CDR2 is LQKENI. This CDR3 is CASSRPGTSGRGEQFF. The CDR3 DNA follows: TGTGCCAGCTCACGACCAGGGACTAGCGGGAGGGGTGAGCAGTTCTTC.

V and J are TRBV23-1 and TRBJ2-7; possible D gene TRBD1, 6 bases. TRBV23-1 is designated an ORF whose function remains uncertain. V was cut by 2 bases and J by 3 bases, with 14 bases left in between. There are 15 residues in the CDR3. In nucleotides, the CDR3 is TGCGCCAGCAGTCAAGTCAGGGGACCGTACTACGAGCAGTACTTC. This translates into CASSQVRGPYYEQYF.

The chain employs TRBV7-9 and TRBJ2-5, with D perhaps given as TRBD1 or TRBD2 (5 bases each). From germline, CDR1 is SEHNR and CDR2 FQNEAQ (reference sequence). V lost 8 bases, J lost 4 bases, and 11 bases lay in between. The CDR3 is 12 amino acids. The DNA of the CDR3 is TGTGCCAGCGCCCCTGGGGGAGAGACCCAGTACTTC. It specifies CASAPGGETQYF. Filled out from reference TRBV7-9 and TRBJ2-5, the complete variable domain reads DTGVSQNPRHKITKRGQNVTFRCDPISEHNRLYWYRQTLGQGPEFLTYFQNEAQLEKSRLLSDRFSAERPKGSFSTLEIQRTEQGDSAMYLCASAPGGETQYFGPGTRLLVL.

The V call is TRBV10-3, the J call TRBJ1-3, with a tentative D call TRBD1 (6 bases). The CDR3 is 18 residues long. In germline, CDR1 is ENHRY, CDR2 SYGVKD. Trimming left V 7 bases short and J 0 bases short, with 22 bases between. Written as DNA, the CDR3 is TGTGCCATCACCCTCCTCCCCCCGGACAGCAGCTCTGGAAACACCATATATTTT. It yields the protein CAITLLPPDSSSGNTIYF.

The rearrangement links TRBV16 to TRBJ1-2, with 8 positions matching TRBD1. J lost 4 bases, V lost 2 bases, and 3 bases had no gene match. The germline CDR1 and CDR2 sequences are KGHSY and FQNENV. The length of the CDR3 is 14 residues. DNA for the CDR3: TGTGCCAGCAGCCAACGACAGGGGAGCTATGGCTACACCTTC. Residues: CASSQRQGSYGYTF.

In regard to this clone: The sample holds other DNA sequences that translate to the same CDR3. The chain recombines TRBV3-1 (or the pseudogene TRBV3-2) with TRBJ2-5; 16 nucleotides agree with TRBD2. In germline, CDR1 is LGHDT, CDR2 YNNKEL (reference sequence). This CDR3 spans 16 amino acids. Germline trimming cut 6 bases from V and 5 bases from J; bases unmatched to any gene: 6. The CDR3 nucleotides are TGTGCCAGCAGTCAGGGACTAGCGGGAGGGCAGGAGACCCAGTACTTC. It yields the protein CASSQGLAGGQETQYF.

The CDR3 loop reads CASSPPSDNEAFF. The CDR3 DNA sequence: TGTGCCAGCTCACCACCCTCGGATAATGAAGCTTTCTTT. The chain links TRBV18 to TRBJ1-1; D ambiguous. V lost 0 bases and J lost 7, with 9 bases in between. This CDR3 has 13 residues. Germline CDR1 is KGHSH and CDR2 is LQKENI. The whole variable domain, remainder taken from reference TRBV18 and TRBJ1-1, is NAGVMQNPRHLVRRRGQEARLRCSPMKGHSHVYWYRQLPEEGLKFMVYLQKENIIDESGMPKERFSAEFPKEGPSILRIQQVVRGDSAAYFCASSPPSDNEAFFGQGTRLTVV.

This chain connects TRBV6-5 to TRBJ1-2; 7 nucleotides agree with TRBD1. V shed 5 bases and J 6 bases; nucleotides not matched to a gene: 6. Germline V gene sequence: CDR1 MNHEY, CDR2 SVGAGI. CDR3 length: 13 amino acids. This CDR3 reads CASSPQGNHGYTF. In nucleotides, the CDR3 is TGTGCCAGCAGTCCACAGGGGAACCATGGCTACACCTTC.

V and J are TRBV18 and TRBJ1-2, with D possibly being TRBD1 (5 bases). The CDR3 consists of 12 residues. Trimming stripped 1 base from V and 8 bases from J, with 8 bases between. Germline-derived CDR1 and CDR2 are KGHSH and LQKENI. CDR3 residues: CASSPLTEGYTF. The CDR3 DNA reads TGTGCCAGCTCACCACTGACAGAAGGCTACACCTTC.

The J gene is TRBJ2-1, the V gene TRBV5-4; maybe TRBD1 (6 bases). Trimming took 6 bases from V and 12 from J, leaving 19 bases between them. The CDR3 is 13 residues long. Germline V gene data show CDR1 as SGHNT and CDR2 as YYREEE (reference sequence). The CDR3 nucleotides are TGTGCCAGCACCGGCATGAGGGGGACGAGGCAGTTCTTC. Amino acid sequence: CASTGMRGTRQFF.

This rearrangement joins TRBV19 to TRBJ1-5, with 7 bases that match TRBD1. Germline CDR1 is LNHDA and CDR2 is SQIVND (reference sequence). This CDR3 region has 18 residues. V gave up 5 bases and J gave up 3 bases; unmatched junction bases: 16. The CDR3 region is CASSQDRNKNWNNQPQHF. The CDR3 DNA reads as TGTGCCAGTAGTCAGGACAGGAATAAAAATTGGAACAATCAGCCCCAGCATTTT.

The chain uses TRBV4-1 and TRBJ1-1; the match to TRBD1 covers 8 bases. The CDR3 is 14 residues long. CDR1 is MGHRA, CDR2 YSYEKL, per germline. The junction had 4 bases not matched to a gene; V was cut back by 3 bases and J by 4 bases. The CDR3 loop reads CASSHRQGSTEAFF. As DNA, the CDR3 is TGCGCCAGCAGCCACCGACAGGGGAGCACTGAAGCTTTCTTT.

Of note for this clone: At one boundary the junction diverges from the germline segment, which might be a read error. This rearrangement joins TRBV15 to TRBJ2-2; D might be TRBD1 or TRBD2, each matching 5 bases. Germline CDR1 and CDR2: LNHNV and YYDKDF (reference sequence). The CDR3 has 14 residues. CDR3 DNA: TGTGCCACCAGCACCGTAGTGGACACCGGGGAGCTGCTTTTT. Its protein product is CATSTVVDTGELLF.

This clone was seen a single time. The genes are TRBV19 and TRBJ1-2, with no clear D. V lost 5 bases and J lost 6, with 16 bases in between. This CDR3 is 14 amino acids long. Germline assignment: CDR1 LNHDA and CDR2 SQIVND (reference sequence). The CDR3 nucleotides read TGTGCCAGTAGTCCCGGACCTAACCTACATGGCTACACCTTC. It translates to CASSPGPNLHGYTF. The full variable domain, with the rest looked up from reference TRBV19 and TRBJ1-2, is DGGITQSPKYLFRKEGQNVTLSCEQNLNHDAMYWYRQDPGQGLRLIYYSQIVNDFQKGDIAEGYSVSREKKESFPLTVTSAQKNPTAFYLCASSPGPNLHGYTFGSGTRLTVV.

V and J are TRBV6-5 and TRBJ2-3; D is perhaps TRBD2 (6 bases). Looked up from germline, CDR1 is MNHEY and CDR2 is SVGAGI. Trimming took off 9 bases at V and 4 bases at J, with 11 bases between the two ends. This CDR3 is built from 12 residues. As DNA, the CDR3 is TGTGCCAGTGGGGGGATGGCAGATACGCAGTATTTT. Amino acids: CASGGMADTQYF.

CDR3 residues: CASSMIAGTDTQYF. Written as DNA, the CDR3 is TGTGCCAGCAGTATGATCGCGGGGACAGATACGCAGTATTTT. The rearrangement uses TRBV25-1 and TRBJ2-3, with D possibly being TRBD2 (6 bases). This CDR3 is built from 14 residues. Germline lookup yields CDR1 MGHDK and CDR2 SYGVNS. The V end was cut by 5 bases, the J end by 3 bases, with 12 bases between. Full variable domain (outside the CDR3, taken from reference TRBV25-1 and TRBJ2-3): EADIYQTPRYLVIGTGKKITLECSQTMGHDKMYWYQQDPGMELHLIHYSYGVNSTEKGDLSSESTVSRIRTEHFPLTLESARPSHTSQYLCASSMIAGTDTQYFGPGTRLTVL.

This chain joins TRBV10-2 and TRBJ2-7; the match to TRBD2 covers 8 bases. CDR3 length equals 14 residues. The V gene end was trimmed by 4 bases and the J gene end by 3 bases; junction bases not matched to a gene: 5. Germline values: CDR1 WSHSY, CDR2 SAAADI. CDR3 sequence reads: CASSAASGHYEQYF. CDR3 DNA sequence: TGCGCCAGCAGTGCGGCTAGCGGGCACTACGAGCAGTACTTC.